Presented here are 32 T cell receptor beta chains from one specimen sequenced in a study of tumor-infiltrating lymphocytes in localized non-small cell lung cancer. Data came from immunoSEQ multiplex PCR; TCRdb stores just in-frame clones and leaves some out. The repertoire holds about 22,000 clones, with over 70% as singletons. Material: lung tumor tissue. The receptor source for this set is a human donor with non-small cell lung cancer.

This chain links TRBV11-2 with TRBJ2-1; the match to TRBD2 covers 8 bases. The CDR3 is made up of 17 amino acids. From germline, CDR1 is SGHAT and CDR2 FQNNGV. The V segment lost 0 bases and the J segment 8 bases; nucleotides outside the gene matches: 12. The CDR3 reads CASSLDPRAGAGDEQFF. Written as DNA, the CDR3 is TGTGCCAGCAGCTTAGATCCGCGAGCGGGAGCAGGGGATGAGCAGTTCTTC.

The rearrangement uses TRBV7-2 and TRBJ2-5; TRBD1 is a possible D gene (6 bases). This CDR3 region has 14 residues. V lost 5 bases and J lost 1, with 11 bases in between. Germline V gene sequence: CDR1 SGHTA, CDR2 FQGNSA. This CDR3 is CASSHGTPQETQYF. CDR3 bases: TGTGCCAGCAGCCACGGGACACCCCAAGAGACCCAGTACTTC. The entire variable domain, with the rest obtained from reference TRBV7-2 and TRBJ2-5, is as follows: GAGVSQSPSNKVTEKGKDVELRCDPISGHTALYWYRQSLGQGLEFLIYFQGNSAPDKSGLPSDRFSAERTGGSVSTLTIQRTQQEDSAVYLCASSHGTPQETQYFGPGTRLLVL.

The CDR3, as DNA: TGTGCCAGCAGCCCCGGGACAATACCTACGAAGCAGTACTTC. Its translation is CASSPGTIPTKQYF. The rearrangement links TRBV7-2 to TRBJ2-7; D possibly corresponds to TRBD1 (6 bases). The V end lost 5 bases, the J end lost 8 bases, and 19 bases lay between the germline ends. CDR1 and CDR2 (germline): SGHTA, FQGNSA. The CDR3 runs to 14 residues.

This chain links TRBV15 with TRBJ2-7; possible D gene TRBD1, 7 bases. V was trimmed by 1 base and J by 0 bases, leaving 13 bases between them. The CDR3 runs to 16 residues. Germline V gene data show CDR1 as LNHNV and CDR2 as YYDKDF (reference sequence). The CDR3 bases are TGTGCCACCAGCAGAGGCGGGACAGTCCACTCCTACGAGCAGTACTTC. Translated: CATSRGGTVHSYEQYF.

In DNA form, the CDR3 reads TGTGCCAGCTCACCAAAGACTAGCGGCACAGATACGCAGTATTTT. This gives the protein CASSPKTSGTDTQYF. V and J are TRBV18 and TRBJ2-3; the match to TRBD2 covers 8 bases. Germline CDR1 and CDR2: KGHSH and LQKENI. This CDR3 region has 15 residues. V was clipped by 2 bases and J by 1 base; unmatched bases: 2. Using reference TRBV18 and TRBJ2-3 for the parts outside the CDR3, the full variable domain is NAGVMQNPRHLVRRRGQEARLRCSPMKGHSHVYWYRQLPEEGLKFMVYLQKENIIDESGMPKERFSAEFPKEGPSILRIQQVVRGDSAAYFCASSPKTSGTDTQYFGPGTRLTVL.

The J gene is TRBJ2-5, the V gene TRBV4-2; weak D call: TRBD1 (7 bases). V was pared by 1 base and J by 4 bases, with 19 bases between. The length of the CDR3 is 17 residues. The germline V gene encodes CDR1 LGHNA and CDR2 YNFKEQ. This CDR3 is CASSQVGGRQGGETQYF. In DNA, the CDR3 is TGTGCCAGCAGCCAAGTCGGAGGGCGACAGGGTGGAGAGACCCAGTACTTC.

This clone came up once. The chain links TRBV9 to TRBJ2-1; 8 bases are shared with TRBD2. V trimming: 0 bases; J trimming: 0 bases; junction bases outside the gene matches: 5. Germline lookup yields CDR1 SGDLS and CDR2 YYNGEE. CDR3 length: 17 residues. The CDR3 here is CASSVEASGSSYNEQFF. CDR3 nucleotides: TGTGCCAGCAGCGTAGAAGCGAGCGGGAGCTCCTACAATGAGCAGTTCTTC.

The rearrangement uses TRBV2 and TRBJ2-1, with a tentative D call TRBD2 (5 bases). This CDR3 has 16 amino acids. Germline CDR1 is SNHLY and CDR2 is FYNNEI. The V end lost 1 base, the J end lost 6 bases, and 16 bases lay between the germline ends. The CDR3 DNA reads TGTGCCAGCAGTGAAGGTACCCACCCTAGCCTCAATGAGCAGTTCTTC. Its translation is CASSEGTHPSLNEQFF.

Only one count was recorded for this clone. The rearrangement links TRBV7-2 to TRBJ2-3; tentative D call: TRBD2 (6 bases). Germline V gene data show CDR1 as SGHTA and CDR2 as FQGNSA. The CDR3 contains 15 residues. Trimming shortened V by 0 bases and J by 2 bases, and 9 bases separated the two germline ends. The CDR3 region is CASSLAPGDTDTQYF. The CDR3 region has the DNA TGTGCCAGCAGCTTAGCGCCGGGGGACACAGATACGCAGTATTTT.

The CDR3 DNA reads TGTGCCAGCTCACCAGACCTGGCGGCCCAGCATTTT. It encodes CASSPDLAAQHF. This chain uses TRBV18 with TRBJ1-5; D unresolved. Germline V gives CDR1 KGHSH, CDR2 LQKENI. The CDR3 runs to 12 residues. Trimming removed 2 bases at V and 11 bases at J, with 10 bases between. Full variable domain (missing parts from reference TRBV18 and TRBJ1-5): NAGVMQNPRHLVRRRGQEARLRCSPMKGHSHVYWYRQLPEEGLKFMVYLQKENIIDESGMPKERFSAEFPKEGPSILRIQQVVRGDSAAYFCASSPDLAAQHFGDGTRLSIL.

V gene TRBV7-2 combines with J gene TRBJ1-2; unclear D gene. The V and J ends lost 1 base and 2 bases respectively, with 8 bases between them. The germline V gene encodes CDR1 SGHTA and CDR2 FQGNSA. The CDR3 runs to 14 residues. CDR3 region: CASSLEGLNYGYTF. As DNA, the CDR3 is TGTGCCAGCAGCTTAGAAGGACTGAACTATGGCTACACCTTC.

The rearrangement uses TRBV9 and TRBJ1-1; tentatively, D is TRBD1 (5 bases). Trimming removed 3 bases at V and 0 bases at J, with 6 bases between. CDR1 and CDR2 from the germline V gene are SGDLS and YYNGEE. The CDR3 is 13 residues long. The CDR3 DNA sequence: TGTGCCAGCAGCGAGACAGTGAACACTGAAGCTTTCTTT. Translated: CASSETVNTEAFF. Full variable domain (outside the CDR3, taken from reference TRBV9 and TRBJ1-1): DSGVTQTPKHLITATGQRVTLRCSPRSGDLSVYWYQQSLDQGLQFLIQYYNGEERAKGNILERFSAQQFPDLHSELNLSSLELGDSALYFCASSETVNTEAFFGQGTRLTVV.

The J gene is TRBJ2-5, the V gene TRBV5-1, with 9 positions matching TRBD2. This CDR3 has 16 residues. Germline V gene lookup returns CDR1 SGHRS and CDR2 YFSETQ. After removal of 1 base from V and 0 bases from J, the junction contained 4 bases not matched to a gene. This chain's CDR3 is CASSLTLAGYQETQYF. The CDR3 DNA is TGCGCCAGCAGCTTGACGCTAGCGGGATACCAAGAGACCCAGTACTTC.

The chain combines TRBV19 with TRBJ2-5; 9 nucleotides match TRBD1. The CDR3 is made up of 13 amino acids. CDR1 is LNHDA, CDR2 SQIVND, per germline (reference sequence). The V segment lost 7 bases and the J segment 2 bases; nucleotides outside the gene matches: 2. This CDR3 is CASIGQGQETQYF. CDR3 nucleotides: TGTGCCAGTATCGGACAGGGGCAAGAGACCCAGTACTTC.

The chain is built from TRBV9 and TRBJ1-5; TRBD1 is a possible D gene (5 bases). This CDR3 region has 14 residues. Trimming shortened V by 0 bases and J by 7 bases, and 11 bases separated the two germline ends. CDR1 is SGDLS, CDR2 YYNGEE, per germline. DNA of the CDR3: TGTGCCAGCAGCGTAGCCCAGGGTAACCAGCCCCAGCATTTT. This codes for CASSVAQGNQPQHF.

In DNA form, the CDR3 reads TGTGCCAGCAGTGGGGACAGGGGAGCCGTCTACGAGCAGTACTTC. Protein sequence: CASSGDRGAVYEQYF. The rearrangement joins TRBV7-9 to TRBJ2-7; 10 bases line up with TRBD1. This CDR3 has 15 amino acids. Trimming at V came to 6 bases and at J to 3 bases, leaving 8 bases not matched to a gene. The germline gives CDR1 SEHNR, CDR2 FQNEAQ (reference sequence).

This chain's CDR3 is CASSHLSPSATVVNEQFF. CDR3 nucleotides: TGTGCCAGCAGCCACCTCTCACCTAGCGCCACGGTAGTAAATGAGCAGTTCTTC. The genes are TRBV4-2 and TRBJ2-1; weak D call: TRBD2 (6 bases). CDR1 is LGHNA, CDR2 YNFKEQ, per germline. V was pared by 3 bases and J by 7 bases, with 25 bases between. This CDR3 has 18 residues.

This clone was recorded a few times. V usage is TRBV5-1 and J usage is TRBJ1-1; D not resolved. V was shortened by 6 bases and J by 3 bases, with 6 bases between the two germline ends. CDR1 is SGHRS and CDR2 is YFSETQ in the germline V gene. This CDR3 is built from 11 residues. Here the CDR3 DNA reads TGCGCCAGCATTGGGCACACTGAAGCTTTCTTT. This translates into CASIGHTEAFF.

This chain's CDR3 is CASSSGVNTEAFF. DNA of the CDR3: TGTGCCAGCAGTTCCGGAGTGAACACTGAAGCTTTCTTT. The chain is built from TRBV6-1 and TRBJ1-1; no firm D call. The CDR3 loop spans 13 amino acids. Germline CDR1 and CDR2: MNHNS and SASEGT. The V end was cut by 5 bases, the J end by 0 bases, with 7 bases between.

The chain couples TRBV14 to TRBJ2-5; 11 bases line up with TRBD1. This CDR3 contains 19 residues. Germline CDR1 is SGHDN and CDR2 is FVKESK. V was clipped by 0 bases and J by 1 base; unmatched bases: 10. CDR3 sequence: CASSQDLPGQGVGQETQYF. The CDR3 nucleotides read TGTGCCAGCAGCCAAGACCTGCCGGGACAGGGGGTAGGCCAAGAGACCCAGTACTTC.

This clone occurred a few times. This specimen includes other DNA sequences encoding the same CDR3. The genes are TRBV5-6 and TRBJ2-7, with D perhaps assigned TRBD1 or TRBD2 (6 bases each). Germline-derived CDR1 and CDR2 are SGHDT and YYEEEE. The V end lost 2 bases, the J end lost 0 bases, and 9 bases lay between the germline ends. There are 14 residues in the CDR3. CDR3 DNA sequence: TGTGCCAGCAGCTTCGGGGGCAGCTCCTACGAGCAGTACTTC. Its protein product is CASSFGGSSYEQYF. Supplemented by reference TRBV5-6 and TRBJ2-7, the full variable domain reads DAGVTQSPTHLIKTRGQQVTLRCSPKSGHDTVSWYQQALGQGPQFIFQYYEEEERQRGNFPDRFSGHQFPNYSSELNVNALLLGDSALYLCASSFGGSSYEQYFGPGTRLTVT.

The chain links TRBV11-2 to TRBJ1-2, with D possibly being TRBD1 (5 bases). V lost 5 bases to trimming and J lost 2 bases, with 21 bases between them. CDR3 length equals 17 residues. CDR1 is SGHAT, CDR2 FQNNGV, per germline. The CDR3: CASSPTEHGRENYGYTF. The CDR3 DNA sequence: TGTGCCAGCAGCCCCACGGAACACGGCAGGGAGAACTATGGCTACACCTTC.

The rearrangement joins TRBV13 to TRBJ2-1, with D hard to call. The V end lost 3 bases, the J end lost 0 bases, and 12 bases lay between the germline ends. This CDR3 has 16 amino acids. Per the germline V gene, CDR1 is PRHDT and CDR2 is FYEKMQ (reference sequence). DNA for the CDR3: TGTGCCAGCAGCTTTCTCGGAACGAGCTCCTACAATGAGCAGTTCTTC. This gives the protein CASSFLGTSSYNEQFF.

J is TRBJ2-3 and V is TRBV5-6; D call uncertain. CDR1 is SGHDT and CDR2 is YYEEEE in the germline V gene. The CDR3 runs 14 residues. V was cut by 0 bases and J by 2 bases, with 7 bases left in between. CDR3 amino acids: CASSLEGITDTQYF. CDR3 nucleotides: TGTGCCAGCAGCTTGGAGGGTATCACAGATACGCAGTATTTT.

V is TRBV5-6 and J is TRBJ1-3, with a tentative D call TRBD1 (6 bases). CDR3 length equals 14 residues. Trimming took 4 bases from V and 4 from J, leaving 12 bases between them. CDR1 and CDR2 (germline): SGHDT, YYEEEE. CDR3 in DNA: TGTGCCAGCAGCCCTCGGACAGCAGGAAACACCATATATTTT. Amino acid sequence: CASSPRTAGNTIYF.

As for this clone: One junction end disagrees with the germline gene, perhaps due to a read error. The rearrangement uses TRBV27 and TRBJ2-1; TRBD2 agrees at 9 bases. This CDR3 comprises 15 residues. From germline, CDR1 is MNHEY and CDR2 SMNVEV (reference sequence). CDR3 nucleotides: TGTGCCACCAGTTCAGGACTAGCGAGTTACAATGAGCAGTTCTTC. Translating gives CATSSGLASYNEQFF.

The chain combines TRBV19 with TRBJ2-7, with 12 bases lining up with TRBD2. The CDR3 is 16 residues long. Germline-derived CDR1 and CDR2 are LNHDA and SQIVND (reference sequence). With 5 bases clipped from V and 0 bases from J, the junction kept 5 bases outside the gene matches. CDR3 bases: TGTGCCAGTAGTGTGGGACTAGCGGGTACCTCCTACGAGCAGTACTTC. This gives the protein CASSVGLAGTSYEQYF.

V usage is TRBV5-6 and J usage is TRBJ2-1, with D possibly TRBD1 on 5 matching bases. The CDR3 is 11 residues long. CDR1 SGHDT and CDR2 YYEEEE come from the germline V gene. Between the trimmed V and J ends, which lost 4 bases and 10 bases, there was a span of 9 bases. The CDR3 sequence: CASSKNREQFF. CDR3 bases: TGTGCCAGCAGCAAAAACAGGGAGCAGTTCTTC.

The rearrangement joins TRBV27 to TRBJ2-7; D possibly uses TRBD1 or TRBD2 (6 bases each). The CDR3 has 14 amino acids. Germline values: CDR1 MNHEY, CDR2 SMNVEV (reference sequence). Deletions cut 8 bases from V and 2 bases from J, with 16 bases between. The CDR3 region has the DNA TGTGCCAGCGCGGGACATGGGACGGCCTACGAGCAGTACTTC. This encodes CASAGHGTAYEQYF.

V is TRBV7-2 and J is TRBJ2-7; weak D call: TRBD2 (6 bases). The V end lost 4 bases, the J end lost 2 bases, and 15 bases lay between the germline ends. CDR3 length equals 15 residues. CDR1 and CDR2 (germline): SGHTA, FQGNSA. CDR3 DNA sequence: TGTGCCAGCAGCTACGAGGAGCGGGTCCCCTACGAGCAGTACTTC. As protein: CASSYEERVPYEQYF.

The chain carries TRBV29-1 and TRBJ1-5; D is possibly TRBD1 (5 bases). V was trimmed by 3 bases and J by 9 bases, leaving 12 bases between them. CDR3 length equals 12 residues. Looked up from germline, CDR1 is SQVTM and CDR2 is ANQGSEA. CDR3 nucleotides: TGCAGCGTTGAGCCCCAGGGACTGCCCCAGCATTTT. Its translation is CSVEPQGLPQHF.

V and J are TRBV30 and TRBJ1-3; no definite D call. This CDR3 contains 13 residues. CDR1 is GTSNPN and CDR2 is SVGIG in the germline V gene (reference sequence). The V end lost 3 bases, the J end lost 0 bases, and 6 bases lay between the germline ends. The CDR3 spells CAWRGYSGNTIYF. In nucleotides, the CDR3 is TGTGCCTGGAGGGGTTACTCTGGAAACACCATATATTTT.